Below are 27 T cell receptor beta chains sequenced from a single sample in a study of blood T cell repertoires in COVID-19. TCRdb keeps only in-frame clones here, not all; method: immunoSEQ multiplex PCR. Altogether more than 85,000 clones are present, about 90% being singletons, with the ten largest covering 4% to 5%. Material for sequencing was peripheral blood. The receptors stem from a human donor with COVID-19, enrolled during active disease. The donor label of this sample is uncertain.

A single count supports this clone. The V and J genes are TRBV6-5 and TRBJ1-5; the D is unclear. Germline V gene sequence: CDR1 MNHEY, CDR2 SVGAGI. Trimming pared 8 bases from V and 0 bases from J, leaving 8 bases between. The CDR3 spans 13 residues. The CDR3 loop is CASVGDSNQPQHF. The CDR3 region has the DNA TGTGCCAGCGTTGGAGATAGCAATCAGCCCCAGCATTTT.

This clone was recorded only once. The chain is built from TRBV29-1 and TRBJ2-1, with a tentative D call TRBD2 (6 bases). This CDR3 region has 13 residues. The germline V and J ends were trimmed by 5 bases and 7 bases, with 15 bases remaining between them. Germline V CDR1 and CDR2: SQVTM, ANQGSEA. CDR3 nucleotides: TGCAGCGTTTCGGTGACCCGGGAGAATGAGCAGTTCTTC. Amino acids: CSVSVTRENEQFF.

This clone was detected a few times. The chain joins TRBV7-8 to TRBJ1-5; D not resolved. With 1 base removed from V and 6 bases from J, the gap between germline ends came to 10 bases. Germline V gene lookup returns CDR1 SGHVS and CDR2 FQNEAQ. This CDR3 is 14 amino acids long. The CDR3 coding sequence is TGTGCCAGCAGCTTAGTACAGCAAGGTCAGCCCCAGCATTTT. It encodes CASSLVQQGQPQHF.

The chain combines TRBV28 with TRBJ1-5; perhaps TRBD1 as D (5 bases). The V and J ends lost 6 bases and 2 bases respectively, with 11 bases between them. CDR1 and CDR2 (germline): MDHEN, SYDVKM. The CDR3 sequence is 14 residues long. DNA for the CDR3: TGTGCCAGCAGCTTGGGGCACGGCAATCAGCCCCAGCATTTT. It translates to CASSLGHGNQPQHF.

The chain carries TRBV4-1 and TRBJ2-7, with D possibly TRBD1 on 6 matching bases. The V and J ends lost 1 base and 2 bases respectively, with 12 bases between them. The CDR3 is 15 amino acids. CDR1 is MGHRA, CDR2 YSYEKL, per germline. The CDR3 coding sequence is TGCGCCAGCAGCCAAGGGGCAGGGGACCCCTACGAGCAGTACTTC. This translates into CASSQGAGDPYEQYF.

This clone was observed a single time. The chain employs TRBV5-1 and TRBJ2-7; D is uncertain. CDR3 length equals 14 residues. Looked up from germline, CDR1 is SGHRS and CDR2 is YFSETQ. V lost 0 bases and J lost 2, with 9 bases in between. The CDR3: CASSLGQATYEQYF. The CDR3 DNA follows: TGCGCCAGCAGCTTGGGCCAGGCCACCTACGAGCAGTACTTC.

This rearrangement joins TRBV4-1 to TRBJ2-3, with 10 bases lining up with TRBD1. V was clipped by 6 bases and J by 6 bases; unmatched bases: 6. CDR1 and CDR2 from the germline V gene are MGHRA and YSYEKL. The length of the CDR3 is 14 residues. The CDR3 loop is CASRFPGQGDTQYF. DNA for the CDR3: TGCGCCAGCAGGTTCCCGGGACAGGGGGATACGCAGTATTTT.

The V call is TRBV30, the J call TRBJ2-3; D remains ambiguous. CDR1 is GTSNPN and CDR2 is SVGIG in the germline V gene (reference sequence). The CDR3 covers 12 residues. Written as DNA, the CDR3 is TGTGTTAGCAGTGCTAGCACAGATACGCAGTATTTT. Translated: CVSSASTDTQYF.

The V and J genes are TRBV7-9 and TRBJ1-5, with 9 bases lining up with TRBD1. V lost 8 bases, J lost 7 bases, and 3 bases stayed unmatched. The CDR3 sequence is 12 residues long. Germline CDR1 and CDR2: SEHNR and FQNEAQ (reference sequence). The CDR3 DNA is TGTGCCAGCGGCACAGGGGGCCAGCCCCAGCATTTT. Translating it yields CASGTGGQPQHF.

The chain has TRBV23-1 and TRBJ1-2; possible D gene TRBD1, 5 bases. TRBV23-1 is noted as an ORF with a role that remains uncertain. Trimming stripped 8 bases from V and 7 bases from J, with 26 bases between. This CDR3 is built from 16 residues. In DNA, the CDR3 is TGCGCCAGCTCCCCCGTAAGGGGATCCCTCTATTGTGGCTACACCTTC. Amino acids: CASSPVRGSLYCGYTF.

As concerns this clone: This same CDR3 is encoded by further DNA sequences in the sample. The V gene is TRBV29-1, the J gene TRBJ1-3; the match to TRBD1 covers 7 bases. The CDR3 consists of 14 residues. CDR1 and CDR2 from the germline V gene are SQVTM and ANQGSEA. Trimming cost V 5 bases and J 1 base; bases outside gene matches: 5. The CDR3 loop is CSVRDSLSGNTIYF. In nucleotides, the CDR3 is TGCAGCGTTAGGGACAGCCTTTCTGGAAACACCATATATTTT.

The rearrangement uses TRBV5-1 and TRBJ2-1; maybe TRBD2 (5 bases). From germline, CDR1 is SGHRS and CDR2 YFSETQ. The V and J ends lost 4 bases and 0 bases respectively, with 11 bases between them. The CDR3 sequence is 15 residues long. CDR3 sequence reads: CASSPQSGSYNEQFF. The CDR3 DNA is TGCGCCAGCAGCCCTCAGAGCGGCTCCTACAATGAGCAGTTCTTC.

This clone was recorded only once. This chain uses TRBV3-1 (or the pseudogene TRBV3-2) with TRBJ2-7, with D hard to call. Trimming took off 3 bases at V and 0 bases at J, with 3 bases between the two ends. The CDR3 has 12 residues. Germline CDR1 LGHDT, CDR2 YNNKEL (reference sequence). The CDR3 protein is CASSHNSYEQYF. The DNA of the CDR3 is TGTGCCAGCAGCCACAACTCCTACGAGCAGTACTTC.

The chain uses TRBV10-2 and TRBJ1-1; 10 bases map to TRBD1. Germline loops: CDR1 WSHSY, CDR2 SAAADI. The V and J ends lost 4 bases and 4 bases, in that order; junction bases with no gene match: 3. The CDR3 runs to 14 residues. The DNA of the CDR3 is TGCGCCAGCAGTGCCGGGACAGGGGTCACTGAAGCTTTCTTT. Translated: CASSAGTGVTEAFF.

The rearrangement joins TRBV18 to TRBJ1-2, with TRBD1 matching 10 bases. Per the germline V gene, CDR1 is KGHSH and CDR2 is LQKENI. V lost 4 bases and J lost 8; bases outside the gene matches: 4. The CDR3 has 13 residues. The CDR3: CASSLRDRGGYTF. The CDR3 nucleotides are TGTGCCAGCTCACTACGGGACAGGGGAGGCTACACCTTC.

The genes are TRBV5-1 and TRBJ2-4, with D possibly TRBD1 on 6 matching bases. The CDR3 covers 14 residues. Trimming left V 3 bases short and J 5 bases short, with 12 bases between. Germline-derived CDR1 and CDR2 are SGHRS and YFSETQ. The CDR3, as DNA: TGCGCCAGCAGCTGGGACACTCCCGAAAACATTCAGTACTTC. It is translated as CASSWDTPENIQYF.

This chain uses TRBV18 with TRBJ2-7; D uncertain. Trimming took 6 bases from V and 4 from J, leaving 16 bases between them. This CDR3 is built from 14 residues. Germline lookup yields CDR1 KGHSH and CDR2 LQKENI. CDR3 nucleotide sequence: TGTGCCAGCTCTCCCCCCTACCTGTCTTACGAGCAGTACTTC. It encodes CASSPPYLSYEQYF.

The rearrangement joins TRBV6-1 to TRBJ1-6; D unclear. The germline CDR1 and CDR2 sequences are MNHNS and SASEGT. V was pared by 2 bases and J by 5 bases, with 10 bases between. This CDR3 spans 15 amino acids. The CDR3: CASSEMVHNNSPLHF. The CDR3 bases are TGTGCCAGCAGTGAAATGGTACATAATAATTCACCCCTCCACTTT.

CDR3 nucleotide sequence: TGTGCCAGCAGTCCTTTGACAGGGGCCCTCGGGGAGACCCAGTACTTC. Its protein is CASSPLTGALGETQYF. The chain joins TRBV2 to TRBJ2-5; 8 nucleotides agree with TRBD1. The V and J ends lost 5 bases and 5 bases, in that order; junction bases with no gene match: 13. CDR3 length: 16 amino acids. Germline CDR1 and CDR2: SNHLY and FYNNEI.

This rearrangement joins TRBV6-4 to TRBJ1-6; possible D gene TRBD1, 6 bases. Between the trimmed V and J ends, which lost 8 bases and 6 bases, there was a span of 14 bases. Per germline, CDR1 MRHNA and CDR2 SNTAGT. CDR3 length equals 14 residues. The CDR3 loop reads CASGWGTSNSPLHF. In DNA form, the CDR3 reads TGTGCCAGCGGTTGGGGGACAAGTAATTCACCCCTCCACTTT.

V is TRBV5-4 and J is TRBJ1-2; 8 nucleotides align to TRBD1. Per the germline V gene, CDR1 is SGHNT and CDR2 is YYREEE (reference sequence). Trimming removed 0 bases from V and 4 bases from J; junction bases left unmatched: 5. The CDR3 covers 15 residues. This CDR3 reads CASSLDRGGGYGYTF. The DNA of the CDR3 is TGTGCCAGCAGCTTGGACAGGGGGGGAGGCTATGGCTACACCTTC.

The chain joins TRBV7-9 to TRBJ2-6; no definite D call. Germline V gives CDR1 SEHNR, CDR2 FQNEAQ (reference sequence). This CDR3 contains 15 residues. V was trimmed by 5 bases and J by 2 bases, leaving 10 bases between them. The CDR3 is CASSLRIPGANVLTF. CDR3 DNA sequence: TGTGCCAGCAGCCTCAGGATTCCTGGGGCCAACGTCCTGACTTTC.

The V call is TRBV2, the J call TRBJ1-6; D is unresolved. V dropped 6 bases and J dropped 7 bases, with 7 bases sitting between them. The CDR3 totals 12 residues. The V gene's germline CDR1 is SNHLY and CDR2 FYNNEI. CDR3 in amino acids: CASSPGNSPLHF. The DNA of the CDR3 is TGTGCCAGCAGCCCAGGCAATTCACCCCTCCACTTT.

In its sample, this clone was seen once. This chain uses TRBV4-1 with TRBJ2-5, with TRBD1 identical over 8 bases. Germline loops: CDR1 MGHRA, CDR2 YSYEKL. This CDR3 is 15 amino acids long. V lost 10 bases to trimming and J lost 4 bases; unmatched junction nucleotides: 14. Here the CDR3 reads CATSRGQGAGETQYF. Written as DNA, the CDR3 is TGCGCCACCTCTCGGGGCCAGGGGGCGGGAGAGACCCAGTACTTC.

The chain couples TRBV11-1 to TRBJ2-4, with D possibly being TRBD2 (6 bases). Germline V gene data show CDR1 as SGHAT and CDR2 as FQDESV (reference sequence). Trimming removed 5 bases from V and 6 bases from J, with 11 bases in between. The CDR3 contains 13 residues. CDR3 DNA: TGTGCCAGCAGCGGCGGGGACCGAAACATTCAGTACTTC. Protein: CASSGGDRNIQYF.

V usage is TRBV12-3 or TRBV12-4 and J usage is TRBJ2-2, with D maybe TRBD2 (6 bases). This CDR3 has 13 residues. Trimming cost V 2 bases and J 7 bases, with 8 bases left between them. The CDR3 sequence is CASSLSGVGELFF. The CDR3 DNA follows: TGTGCCAGCAGTTTATCGGGGGTCGGGGAGCTGTTTTTT.

V is TRBV2 and J is TRBJ2-2, with D possibly matching TRBD1 (6 bases). The V gene's germline CDR1 is SNHLY and CDR2 FYNNEI. This CDR3 is 14 amino acids long. V lost 6 bases to trimming and J lost 1 base, with 9 bases between them. CDR3 residues: CASRKDRNTGELFF. The CDR3 DNA reads TGTGCCAGCAGGAAGGACAGGAACACCGGGGAGCTGTTTTTT.